The 5 T cell receptor beta chains presented below share a single source sample, sequenced in a study of blood T cells in healthy people across ages (dated by TCRdb to 2015 to 2017). The library was generated by 5' RACE. Sequenced on an Illumina HiSeq 2500. A second about 6 to 11 cycle PCR used a sample-barcoded 5' primer and a J-beta primer mix. The public reads were reprocessed in TCRdb via fastp at Q25 and MiXCR, keeping in-frame beta chains. Rows matching on CDR3 protein sequence are summarized as one entry with the most common DNA and genes. Here the sample has 630,000 or so distinct CDR3 sequences; roughly 32% occur a single time. Of the sample, about 16% is held by the ten largest clones. Specimen: blood. These receptors came from a woman over 75 in good health. Donor details come from another sample of the same person, matched by shared clones.

This clonotype was counted ten times or more. V gene TRBV12-3 or TRBV12-4 combines with J gene TRBJ1-1, with D possibly TRBD1 on 5 matching bases. V was trimmed by 7 bases and J by 0 bases, leaving 15 bases between them. There are 15 residues in the CDR3. CDR3 sequence reads: CASTDYGTVNTEAFF. DNA for the CDR3: TGTGCCAGCACGGATTACGGGACTGTGAACACTGAAGCTTTCTTT.

The rearrangement uses TRBV7-2 and TRBJ2-5, with 7 bases identical to TRBD2. Germline assignment: CDR1 SGHTA and CDR2 FQGNSA. The junction had 7 bases not matched to a gene; V was cut back by 9 bases and J by 0 bases. The length of the CDR3 is 14 residues. CDR3 DNA: TGTGCCAGTGGAGGGCGGGGGTACCAAGAGACCCAGTACTTC. Its translation is CASGGRGYQETQYF. The whole variable domain, remainder taken from reference TRBV7-2 and TRBJ2-5, is GAGVSQSPSNKVTEKGKDVELRCDPISGHTALYWYRQSLGQGLEFLIYFQGNSAPDKSGLPSDRFSAERTGGSVSTLTIQRTQQEDSAVYLCASGGRGYQETQYFGPGTRLLVL.

The rearrangement joins TRBV6-1 to TRBJ1-4, with TRBD1 identical over 9 bases. The germline V gene has CDR1 MNHNS and CDR2 SASEGT. The CDR3 runs 15 residues. J was trimmed by 5 bases and V by 3 bases; bases with no gene match: 4. DNA for the CDR3: TGTGCCAGCAGTGAGGGACAGGGAAGGAATGAAAAACTGTTTTTT. Amino acids: CASSEGQGRNEKLFF.

A word on this clonotype: One base away lies a much larger clone, so this may be a sequencing read error. This chain uses TRBV5-1 with TRBJ2-7; TRBD2 might be the D (6 bases). Germline CDR1 and CDR2: SGHRS and YFSETQ. V lost 4 bases and J 5 bases, leaving 16 bases between the germline ends. The CDR3 is 14 residues long. CDR3 nucleotides: TGCGCCAGCAGCGTGGAGGGCCCCGGCGACGAGCAGTACTTC. Residues: CASSVEGPGDEQYF.

This CDR3 reads CASSWASTYEQFF. CDR3 DNA sequence: TGTGCCAGCAGTTGGGCAAGTACCTATGAGCAGTTCTTC. The rearrangement joins TRBV6-6 to TRBJ2-1; D unresolved. Germline assignment: CDR1 MNHNY and CDR2 SVGAGI (reference sequence). The germline V and J ends were trimmed by 4 bases and 8 bases, with 12 bases remaining between them. The CDR3 is 13 amino acids.